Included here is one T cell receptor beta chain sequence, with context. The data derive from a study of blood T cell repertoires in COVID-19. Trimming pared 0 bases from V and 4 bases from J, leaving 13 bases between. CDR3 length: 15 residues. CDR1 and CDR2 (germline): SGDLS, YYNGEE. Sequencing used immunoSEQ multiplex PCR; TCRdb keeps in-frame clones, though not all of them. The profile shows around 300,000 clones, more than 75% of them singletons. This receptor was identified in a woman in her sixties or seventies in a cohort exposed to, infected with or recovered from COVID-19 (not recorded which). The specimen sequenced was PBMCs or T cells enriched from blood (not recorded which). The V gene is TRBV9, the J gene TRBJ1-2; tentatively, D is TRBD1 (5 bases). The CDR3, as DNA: TGTGCCAGCAGCGTAGACTTATCGACAGTCTATGGCTACACCTTC. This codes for CASSVDLSTVYGYTF.